This T cell receptor beta chain was captured in a study of cytomegalovirus exposure and HLA in healthy donors. 13 Jbeta primers and 60 Vbeta primers were used for the PCR. Sequencing was performed with immunoSEQ multiplex PCR; in TCRdb, only in-frame clones are kept and a portion is missing. The sample totals just under 80,000 clones. Healthy donors of bone marrow made up the group. Comments on this clone: The antigen is not known.

Study-level points and caveats: Most TCR sequences were seen very rarely across donors, but some public TCRs occurred in many.

This receptor was taken from a man aged 18 to 30 in good health and CMV-seropositive. The specimen sequenced was PBMCs.

CDR3 sequence reads: CASSFRGATFEAFF. The CDR3, as DNA: TGTGCCAGCAGTTTCCGTGGGGCCACATTTGAAGCTTTCTTT. The J gene is TRBJ1-1, the V gene TRBV28; a weak D match, TRBD1 (5 bases). Trimming took 3 bases from V and 7 from J, leaving 15 bases between them. CDR3 size: 14 residues. Germline CDR1 is MDHEN and CDR2 is SYDVKM.